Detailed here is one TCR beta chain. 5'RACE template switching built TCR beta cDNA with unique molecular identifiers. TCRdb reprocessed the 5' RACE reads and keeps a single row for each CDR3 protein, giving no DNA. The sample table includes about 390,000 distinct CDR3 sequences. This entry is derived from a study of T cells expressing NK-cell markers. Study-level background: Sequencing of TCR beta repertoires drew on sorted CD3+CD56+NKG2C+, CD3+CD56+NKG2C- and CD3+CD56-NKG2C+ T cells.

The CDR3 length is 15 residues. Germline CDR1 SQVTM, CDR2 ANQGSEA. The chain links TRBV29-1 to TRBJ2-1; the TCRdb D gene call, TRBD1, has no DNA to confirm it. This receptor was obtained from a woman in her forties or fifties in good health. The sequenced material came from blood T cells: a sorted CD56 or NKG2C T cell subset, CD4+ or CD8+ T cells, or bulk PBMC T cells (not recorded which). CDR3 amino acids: CSVVGQASPNNEQFF.